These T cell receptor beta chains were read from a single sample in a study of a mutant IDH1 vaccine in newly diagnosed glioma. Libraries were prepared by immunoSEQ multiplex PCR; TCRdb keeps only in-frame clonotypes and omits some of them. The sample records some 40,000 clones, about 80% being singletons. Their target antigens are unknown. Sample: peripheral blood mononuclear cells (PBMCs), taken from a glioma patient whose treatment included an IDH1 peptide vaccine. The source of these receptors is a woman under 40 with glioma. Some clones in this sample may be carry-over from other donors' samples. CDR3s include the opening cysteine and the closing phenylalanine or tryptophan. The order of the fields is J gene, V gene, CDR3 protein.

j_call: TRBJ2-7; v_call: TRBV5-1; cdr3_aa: CASNPIGGDYEQYF
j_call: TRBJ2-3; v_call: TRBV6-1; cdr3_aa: CASSKNPTISDTQYF
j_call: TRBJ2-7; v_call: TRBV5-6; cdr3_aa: CASSLIFRDYADEQYF
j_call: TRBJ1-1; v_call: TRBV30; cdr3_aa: CAWTPGPNTEAFF
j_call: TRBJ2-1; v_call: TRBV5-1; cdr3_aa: CASSLGGHEQFF
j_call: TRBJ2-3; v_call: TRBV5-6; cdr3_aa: CASSSGWGLSTDTQYF
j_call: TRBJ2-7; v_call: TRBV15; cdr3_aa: CATSRDQGGGSSYEQYF
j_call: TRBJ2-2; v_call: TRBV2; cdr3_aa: CASSGTSGKAGELFF
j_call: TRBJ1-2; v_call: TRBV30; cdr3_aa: CAWRKGVGDYGYTF
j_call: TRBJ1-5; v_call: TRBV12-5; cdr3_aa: CASGFSLSETPNQPQHF
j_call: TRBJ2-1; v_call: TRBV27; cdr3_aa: CASSLTSGPYNEQFF
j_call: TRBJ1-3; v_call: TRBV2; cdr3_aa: CASSEEGSSGNTIYF
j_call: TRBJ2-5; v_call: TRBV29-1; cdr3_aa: CSVDLPEGETQYF
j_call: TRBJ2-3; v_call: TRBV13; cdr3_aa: CASSSGPPTDTQYF
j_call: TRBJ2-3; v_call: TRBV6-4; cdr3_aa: CASSCPPERETSTDTQYF
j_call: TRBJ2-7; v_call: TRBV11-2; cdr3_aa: CASSPLKGQGPYEQYF
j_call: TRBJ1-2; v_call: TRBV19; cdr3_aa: CASSKGNGYTF
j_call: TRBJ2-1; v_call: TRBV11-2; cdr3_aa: CASSPGWETLSYNEQFF
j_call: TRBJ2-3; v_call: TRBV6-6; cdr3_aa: CASGTGLSTDTQYF
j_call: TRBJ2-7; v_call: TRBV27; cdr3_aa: CASWTGDEQYF
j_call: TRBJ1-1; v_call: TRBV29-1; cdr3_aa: CSVDGQGGEAFF
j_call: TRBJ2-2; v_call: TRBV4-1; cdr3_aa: CASSQERQTGELFF
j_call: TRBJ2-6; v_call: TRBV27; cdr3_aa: CASGRFGQRLSGANVLTF
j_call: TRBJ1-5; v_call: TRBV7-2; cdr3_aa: CASSTRGDRAPRPQHF